This T cell receptor beta chain was sequenced during a study of blood T cell repertoires in COVID-19 (dated by TCRdb to 2020 to 2022). Looking at the study overall: The collaborator samples originated in the United States, Italy and Spain and spanned the acute and convalescent phases of COVID-19. The material from the prospective study consisted of cDNA or gDNA derived from T cells, B-cell-depleted T cells, or PBMCs. Deeply sampled blood TCRbeta repertoires from subjects exposed to, actively infected with, or recovered from COVID-19 were included in the dataset. A freely available public database, intended as a resource for researchers studying the immune response to SARS-CoV-2, is where the repertoires were released. The samples were drawn from the first 160 participants of the ongoing ImmuneRACE study and from 950 to 1,500 subjects provided by 6 global collaborators. Nearly every sample came with metadata listing a de-identified subject ID, COVID-19 status, age in years and sex. Where available, HLA class I and class II types were obtained from metadata supplied by the sample provider rather than from assay-based typing.

The paper's findings and limits, for the study overall: The amount of clinical and demographic metadata varied by source and participant and was provided uncurated.

Whole blood was collected in K2EDTA tubes by collaborating institutions according to the institutions' own protocols. For TCRbeta analysis, collaborators shipped samples as frozen whole blood, isolated PBMCs, or DNA extracted from either of those sample types. The immunoSEQ Assay, a bias-controlled multiplex PCR, was used to amplify TCRbeta CDR3 regions from genomic DNA. The original methods were these. Within the assay, amplification of reference gene primers was used to estimate how many nucleated cells each sample contained. Sequence reads were collapsed and filtered to measure the absolute abundance of every unique TCRbeta CDR3 rearrangement. For each sample, productive Simpson clonality was calculated as the square root of Simpson's diversity index across productive rearrangements. Imported from immuneACCESS, the table was reduced by TCRdb to in-frame sequences with V and J called. These copies leave out some clones; in studies compared against another copy, an unresolved V gene accounts for under half, and the cause of the remainder is not known. The DNA was the basis for D and trimming; V, J and clone size are from that table. Here the sample has under 250,000 clones; about 80% occur a single time. The top ten clones comprise 8.9% of the sample.

Note on this clone: The specificity of this receptor is unknown. Base-call qualities are not available, and no considerably larger clone is one nucleotide away.

The germline V gene (reference sequence) sets CDR1 to SGHKS and CDR2 to YYEKEE. The CDR3 goes from the cysteine to the phenylalanine over 15 residues. Only the CDR3 DNA is retained, 45 bases long and in frame from the first base. V is reduced by 6 bases and J by 1 base, leaving a spacing of 14 bases between them. This TCR was recovered from a man older than 75 with acute or convalescent COVID-19. This chain joins TRBV5-5 to TRBJ1-5; D gene: possibly TRBD1, on 5 matching bases. Sequences were obtained from peripheral blood. The DNA sequence reads TGTGCCAGCAACCAAGCGGGGGGGAGCAATCAGCCCCAGCATTTT. The resulting protein is CASNQAGGSNQPQHF. This CDR3, with the reference TRBV5-5 and TRBJ1-5 proteins standing in past its ends, gives the full variable domain DAGVTQSPTHLIKTRGQQVTLRCSPISGHKSVSWYQQVLGQGPQFIFQYYEKEERGRGNFPDRFSARQFPNYSSELNVNALLLGDSALYLCASNQAGGSNQPQHFGDGTRLSIL.